This T cell receptor (beta chain) was found in a study of CD8+ T cells in alopecia areata. Study as a whole: Treated patients were given 5 to 10 mg oral tofacitinib twice daily.

Sample treatment: oral pan-JAK inhibitor, 5-10 mg twice daily. Trimming pared 4 bases from V and 1 base from J, leaving 11 bases between. The germline gives CDR1 GTSNPN, CDR2 SVGIG (reference sequence). The CDR3 is 13 residues long. On this clone: The antigen is unknown.

Regarding the study as a whole: Although TCR sharing was seen in mice, sharing across patients was less clear, possibly for HLA-related reasons. Higher clonality was seen in lesional scalp than in normal scalp, especially in alopecia totalis/universalis. When scalp samples are sequenced, resident alphabeta T cells of normal skin are also captured.

Following RNA extraction, reverse transcription yielded cDNA that acted as the sequencing template. Clones were read by immunoSEQ multiplex PCR, and TCRdb kept only the in-frame ones, dropping some. The table shows some 170,000 clones, with roughly 53% occurring only once. The rearrangement links TRBV30 to TRBJ2-7, with TRBD1 as a possible D gene (5 bases). This receptor was obtained from a human donor with alopecia areata. The input for sequencing was CD8+ T cells sorted from blood, taken at week 24, from a patient treated with tofacitinib. The CDR3 region is CAWMPGPSYEQYF. Here the CDR3 DNA reads TGTGCCTGGATGCCAGGGCCTTCCTACGAGCAGTACTTC.